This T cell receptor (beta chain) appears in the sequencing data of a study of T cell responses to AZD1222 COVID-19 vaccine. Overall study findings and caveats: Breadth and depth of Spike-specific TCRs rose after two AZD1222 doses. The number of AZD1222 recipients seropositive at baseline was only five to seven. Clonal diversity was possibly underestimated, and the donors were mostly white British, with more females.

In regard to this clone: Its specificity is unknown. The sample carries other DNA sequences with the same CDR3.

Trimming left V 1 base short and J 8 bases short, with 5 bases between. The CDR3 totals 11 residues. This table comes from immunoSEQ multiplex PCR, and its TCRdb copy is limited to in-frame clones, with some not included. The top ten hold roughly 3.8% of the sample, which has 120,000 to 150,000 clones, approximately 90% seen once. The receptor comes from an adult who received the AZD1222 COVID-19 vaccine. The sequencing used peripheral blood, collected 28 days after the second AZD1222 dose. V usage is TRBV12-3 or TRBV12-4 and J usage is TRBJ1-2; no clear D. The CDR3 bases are TGTGCCAGCAGTTTAGGCGGGGGCTACACCTTC. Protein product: CASSLGGGYTF.